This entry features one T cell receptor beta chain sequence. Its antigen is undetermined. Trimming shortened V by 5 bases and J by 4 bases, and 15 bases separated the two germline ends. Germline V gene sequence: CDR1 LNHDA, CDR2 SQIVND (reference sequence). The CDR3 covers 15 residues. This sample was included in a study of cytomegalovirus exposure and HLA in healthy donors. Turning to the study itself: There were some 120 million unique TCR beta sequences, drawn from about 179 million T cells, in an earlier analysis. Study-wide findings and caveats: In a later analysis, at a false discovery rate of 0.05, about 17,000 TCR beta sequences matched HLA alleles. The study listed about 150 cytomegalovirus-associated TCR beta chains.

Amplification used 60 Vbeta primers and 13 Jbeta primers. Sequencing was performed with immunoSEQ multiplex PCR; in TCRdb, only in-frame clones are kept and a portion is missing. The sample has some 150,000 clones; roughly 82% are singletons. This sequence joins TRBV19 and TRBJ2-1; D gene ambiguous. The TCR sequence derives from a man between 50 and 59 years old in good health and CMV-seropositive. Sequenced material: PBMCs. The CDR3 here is CASSSLNTPYNEQFF. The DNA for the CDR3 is TGTGCCAGTAGTTCCCTGAACACCCCATACAATGAGCAGTTCTTC.